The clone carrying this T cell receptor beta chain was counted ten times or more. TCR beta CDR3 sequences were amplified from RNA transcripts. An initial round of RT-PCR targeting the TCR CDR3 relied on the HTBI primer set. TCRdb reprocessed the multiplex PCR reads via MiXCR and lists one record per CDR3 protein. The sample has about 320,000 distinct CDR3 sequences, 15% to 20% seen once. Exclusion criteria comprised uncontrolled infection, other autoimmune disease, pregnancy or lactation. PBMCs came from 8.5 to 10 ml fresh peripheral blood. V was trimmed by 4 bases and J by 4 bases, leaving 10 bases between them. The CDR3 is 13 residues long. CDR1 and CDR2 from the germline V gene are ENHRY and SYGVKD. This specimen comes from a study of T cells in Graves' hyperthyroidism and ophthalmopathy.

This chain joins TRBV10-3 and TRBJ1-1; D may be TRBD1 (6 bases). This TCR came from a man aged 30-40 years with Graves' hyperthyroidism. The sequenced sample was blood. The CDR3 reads CAISGQGSTEAFF. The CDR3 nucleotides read TGTGCCATCAGTGGGCAGGGGTCCACTGAAGCTTTCTTT.